These T cell receptor beta chains were read from a single sample in a study of T cell repertoires in cytomegalovirus infection. TCRdb re-derived calls from the reads in MiXCR, one entry per CDR3 protein. The sample comprises 510,000 or so distinct CDR3 sequences, 26% of which are singletons, and about 12% rests with the top ten. What was sequenced was PBMCs. These receptors were collected from a human donor in good health (CMV status not recorded). Some clones in this sample may be carry-over from other donors' samples. Each CDR3 is given with its conserved first and last residue. A D gene is named only where the DNA matches it firmly. Clone size is stated in some rows and not others, as once, few, many or a class when expanded.

J gene,V gene,clone size,D gene,CDR3 protein,CDR3 DNA
TRBJ2-1,TRBV25-1,few,TRBD2,CASSESGLAGVREQFF,TGTGCCAGCAGTGAATCGGGGCTAGCGGGAGTAAGGGAGCAGTTCTTC
TRBJ1-4,TRBV28,-,-,CASSLARALNEKLFF,TGTGCCAGCAGTTTAGCCAGAGCTCTTAATGAAAAACTGTTTTTT
TRBJ2-7,TRBV7-2,-,TRBD2,CASSPSSGSSYEQYF,TGTGCCAGCAGCCCATCTAGCGGGAGCTCCTACGAGCAGTACTTC
TRBJ1-4,TRBV5-4,-,TRBD1,CASSTGTAATNEKLFF,TGTGCCAGCAGCACCGGGACAGCGGCAACTAATGAAAAACTGTTTTTT
TRBJ2-3,TRBV7-9,-,-,CASRQRQNPDTQYF,TGTGCCAGCAGACAACGACAGAACCCAGATACGCAGTATTTT
TRBJ1-2,TRBV7-2,many,-,CASSTDGEIGGYGYTF,TGTGCCAGCAGCACGGACGGAGAGATTGGGGGGTATGGCTACACCTTC
TRBJ1-1,TRBV7-9,-,TRBD1,CASSPPRQGMGTEAFF,TGTGCCAGCAGCCCACCTCGACAGGGTATGGGCACTGAAGCTTTCTTT
TRBJ1-1,TRBV12-3/TRBV12-4,few,-,CASSFTGKSTEAFF,TGTGCCAGCAGTTTTACAGGAAAGAGCACTGAAGCTTTCTTT
TRBJ2-6,TRBV6-2/TRBV6-3,-,TRBD2,CASSTPGRAGANVLTF,TGTGCCAGCAGTACCCCTGGGAGGGCTGGGGCCAACGTCCTGACTTTC
TRBJ2-1,TRBV20-1,few,TRBD2,CSAHSGRDNEQFF,TGCAGTGCTCATAGCGGGAGGGACAATGAGCAGTTCTTC
TRBJ1-1,TRBV6-5,-,-,CASSYSTGGAEAFF,TGTGCCAGCAGTTACTCGACAGGAGGGGCTGAAGCTTTCTTT
TRBJ1-5,TRBV7-2,-,-,CASTPPGGDQPQHF,TGTGCCAGCACCCCTCCGGGAGGGGATCAGCCCCAGCATTTT
TRBJ2-1,TRBV19,-,TRBD2,CASSLSGTSFTNEQFF,TGTGCCAGTAGTCTCTCCGGGACTAGCTTCACCAATGAGCAGTTCTTC
TRBJ2-1,TRBV7-8,few,TRBD2,CASSRSGGSYNEQFF,TGTGCCAGCAGCCGTAGCGGGGGTTCCTACAATGAGCAGTTCTTC
TRBJ2-2,TRBV7-9,-,-,CASSQKGARGSGELFF,TGTGCCAGCAGTCAAAAAGGGGCCAGGGGTTCCGGGGAGCTGTTTTTT
TRBJ1-1,TRBV7-9,many,-,CASRDMESPDEAFF,TGTGCCAGCAGGGACATGGAGTCCCCGGACGAAGCTTTCTTT
TRBJ1-1,TRBV12-3/TRBV12-4,-,-,CASSRPFEAFF,TGTGCCAGCAGCAGACCTTTTGAAGCTTTCTTT
TRBJ2-1,TRBV30,-,-,CAWSVLTRRNNEQFF,TGTGCCTGGAGTGTACTGACTCGCCGGAACAATGAGCAGTTCTTC
TRBJ2-3,TRBV2,many,TRBD2,CASSYPLAGGVTDTQYF,TGTGCCAGCAGTTACCCTTTAGCGGGAGGGGTCACAGATACGCAGTATTTT
TRBJ2-3,TRBV7-2,-,-,CASSQKRGDTQYF,TGTGCCAGCAGCCAGAAGAGGGGAGATACGCAGTATTTT
TRBJ1-5,TRBV12-3/TRBV12-4,-,-,CASSLGAGFLGNQPQHF,TGTGCCAGCAGTTTGGGTGCGGGGTTCCTGGGCAATCAGCCCCAGCATTTT
TRBJ2-1,TRBV7-2,-,TRBD2,CASSRGAGGEREQFF,TGTGCCAGCAGCCGGGGGGCGGGAGGGGAGAGGGAGCAGTTCTTC
TRBJ2-1,TRBV7-2,few,TRBD2,CASRGLAGVVNEQFF,TGTGCCAGCAGGGGACTAGCGGGAGTGGTCAATGAGCAGTTCTTC
TRBJ2-1,TRBV20-1,-,-,CSARGLTLNNEQFF,TGCAGTGCTAGAGGACTGACCCTGAACAATGAGCAGTTCTTC
TRBJ2-5,TRBV6-1,few,TRBD2,CATELAGERETQYF,TGTGCCACCGAACTAGCGGGAGAAAGGGAGACCCAGTACTTC
TRBJ1-1,TRBV25-1,once,TRBD1,CASSERTGAREDTEAFF,TGTGCCAGCAGTGAACGGACAGGGGCGCGGGAGGACACTGAAGCTTTCTTT
TRBJ2-3,TRBV24-1,few,-,CATSDPHGGTDTQYF,TGTGCCACCAGTGATCCGCACGGTGGCACAGATACGCAGTATTTT
TRBJ2-7,TRBV7-2,-,TRBD1,CASSSWDRLYEQYF,TGTGCCAGCAGCTCCTGGGACAGACTTTACGAGCAGTACTTC
TRBJ1-2,TRBV5-4,-,-,CASSFKGTYGYTF,TGTGCCAGCAGCTTTAAGGGTACCTATGGCTACACCTTC
TRBJ2-2,TRBV7-6,many,-,CASSEPLWVTSFTGELFF,TGTGCCAGCAGCGAGCCCCTTTGGGTAACTAGCTTTACCGGGGAGCTGTTTTTT
TRBJ2-1,TRBV20-1,few,-,CSAVADSYNEQFF,TGCAGTGCTGTAGCGGACTCCTACAATGAGCAGTTCTTC
TRBJ2-1,TRBV6-2/TRBV6-3,-,-,CASRKDSARRYNEQFF,TGTGCCAGCAGGAAGGATTCAGCCCGAAGGTACAATGAGCAGTTCTTC
TRBJ2-1,TRBV4-3,-,-,CASSQDPDNEQFF,TGCGCCAGCAGCCAAGACCCGGACAATGAGCAGTTCTTC
TRBJ1-1,TRBV2,-,TRBD1,CASSAQGSGSTEAFF,TGTGCCAGCAGTGCACAGGGGAGTGGTAGCACTGAAGCTTTCTTT
TRBJ2-7,TRBV7-2,-,TRBD2,CASSSLAGPSYEQYF,TGTGCCAGCAGTTCTCTAGCGGGCCCCTCCTACGAGCAGTACTTC
TRBJ2-5,TRBV2,-,-,CASSEDVASETQYF,TGTGCCAGCAGTGAAGACGTGGCATCTGAGACCCAGTACTTC
TRBJ2-5,TRBV20-1,few,TRBD2,CSAITSGQETQYF,TGCAGTGCCATTACTAGCGGGCAAGAGACCCAGTACTTC
TRBJ1-3,TRBV24-1,-,-,CATSDLRNTIYF,TGTGCCACCAGTGATTTACGGAACACCATATATTTT
TRBJ2-2,TRBV19,-,-,CASSISGTLGGELFF,TGTGCCAGTAGTATCTCCGGGACTCTGGGCGGGGAGCTGTTTTTT
TRBJ2-1,TRBV11-3,-,-,CASSQDLSYNEQFF,TGTGCCAGCAGCCAGGACTTGTCCTACAATGAGCAGTTCTTC
TRBJ2-2,TRBV3-1,-,-,CASSPTVLGNTGELFF,TGTGCCAGCAGCCCCACCGTGTTGGGAAACACCGGGGAGCTGTTTTTT
TRBJ1-1,TRBV7-2,many,-,CASSPNRREAFF,TGTGCCAGCAGCCCGAACCGCCGGGAAGCTTTCTTT